This TCR beta chain emerged from a study of T cells in tuberculosis (dated by TCRdb to 2016 to 2019). About the investigation overall: To characterize T cells specific for the mycobacterial lipid antigen glucose monomycolate (GMM), the study used CD1B tetramers together with high-throughput TCR immunosequencing. Results the study describes overall, beyond this receptor: T cells binding the CD1B-GMM tetramer with low affinity may have been missed by the stringent sort gate.

In its sample, this clone was seen a few times. No much larger clone exists at a distance of one base, and base qualities are not known. TCR-alpha and TCR-beta chains were sequenced unpaired, so chain pairing information was not available. TCR libraries were generated with the immunoSEQ multiplex PCR assay, using TCR-beta and/or TCR-alpha/delta assays for each sample. The Illumina high-throughput platform was used to sequence the amplified TCR libraries. The authors' pipeline ran thus. Clustering and dimensionality reduction relied on pairwise TCRdist distances among GMM-specific receptors from T cells that were either sorted ex vivo or expanded in vitro. Sequence motifs defined by gene usage and CDR3 content were checked for enrichment by comparing tetramer-positive and tetramer-negative populations. What TCRdb holds here is the immuneACCESS table cut down to in-frame rearrangements. Part of the clones is not present; checked against another copy, under half of the missing clones reflect an unresolved V gene, and the others are unexplained. From that table come the V and J calls and clone size; the DNA was used to work out D and trimming. The sample data list 61,000 or so clones, and 81% of these were observed just once. The ten most abundant clones make up 9.5% to 15% of the sample.

PBMC were thawed, rested overnight, stained with GMM-loaded CD1B tetramer, a Live/Dead dye and anti-CD3, and then sorted on a FACS Aria II. CD1B tetramers were loaded with C32 glucose monomycolate purified from Rhodococcus equi. Before cryopreservation, the PBMC used for tetramer sorting had been depleted of CD14-expressing monocytes as part of a separate study. From each donor, roughly 93,000 tetramer-negative cells were sorted and analyzed together with the tetramer-positive cells. Antigen-specific T cells were sorted from a handful of healthy South African adults using GMM-loaded CD1B tetramers. The clonotype originates from an adult woman with latent tuberculosis. Sequenced: CD1b-GMM tetramer-negative cells sorted from PBMCs. This sample's cell subset or site label indicates: T cells not binding CD1B-GMM tetramer, sorted from same donor.

The DNA reads TGTGCCACCAGCAGAGATCGAGTTGGCGGGGAGCTGTTTTTT. Its product reads: CATSRDRVGGELFF. The receptor chain draws on TRBV15 and TRBJ2-2, with the D gene uncertain. Reading from cysteine to phenylalanine, the CDR3 counts 14 amino acids. The retained sequence is limited to the CDR3, 42 bases, with the frame set at the first base. The germline V gene (reference sequence) provides CDR1 LNHNV and CDR2 YYDKDF. V is pared back by 0 bases and J by 7 bases, with 9 bases lying between the germline termini.